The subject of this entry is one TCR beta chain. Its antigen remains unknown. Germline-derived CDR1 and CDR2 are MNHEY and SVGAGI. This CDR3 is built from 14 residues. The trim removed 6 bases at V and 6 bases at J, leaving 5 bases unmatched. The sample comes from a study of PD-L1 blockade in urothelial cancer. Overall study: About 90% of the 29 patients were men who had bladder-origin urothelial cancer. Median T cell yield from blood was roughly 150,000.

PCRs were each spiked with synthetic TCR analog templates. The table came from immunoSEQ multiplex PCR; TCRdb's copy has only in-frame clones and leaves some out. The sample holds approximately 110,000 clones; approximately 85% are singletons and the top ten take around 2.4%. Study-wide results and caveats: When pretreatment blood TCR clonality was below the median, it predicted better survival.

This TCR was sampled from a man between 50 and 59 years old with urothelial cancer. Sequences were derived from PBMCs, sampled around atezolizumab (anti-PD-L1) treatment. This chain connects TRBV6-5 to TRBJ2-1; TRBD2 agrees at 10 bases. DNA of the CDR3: TGTGCCAGCAGGCGGCCTAGCGGGAGCAATGAGCAGTTCTTC. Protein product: CASRRPSGSNEQFF.